This TCR beta chain derives from a study of early T cells in non-severe SARS-CoV-2 infection. Trimming left V 5 bases short and J 1 base short, with 4 bases between. The CDR3 runs 12 residues. Germline CDR1 and CDR2: ENHRY and SYGVKD. From the 5' RACE reads, TCRdb called clonotypes with MiXCR, one entry per CDR3 protein. Of some 70,000 distinct CDR3 sequences listed, around 4.9% are singletons. The sample holds many counts of this clonotype. What was sequenced was whole blood. This clonotype was obtained from an adult who was a healthcare worker with PCR-confirmed SARS-CoV-2 infection or an uninfected control (not recorded which). The V and J genes are TRBV10-3 and TRBJ2-3; D is uncertain. Here the CDR3 DNA reads TGTGCCATCAGTCGGCGCACAGATACGCAGTATTTT. This codes for CAISRRTDTQYF.